Each of the 31 T cell receptor beta chains below was sequenced from the same sample in a study of blood T cell repertoires in COVID-19. Clones were read by immunoSEQ multiplex PCR, and TCRdb kept only the in-frame ones, dropping some. This table has over 80,000 clones, around 87% appearing once. Sequenced sample: peripheral blood. These receptors all come from a human donor in a cohort sampled during active COVID-19.

The rearrangement uses TRBV6-2 or TRBV6-3 and TRBJ2-1; D call uncertain. V dropped 6 bases and J dropped 4 bases, with 7 bases sitting between them. The length of the CDR3 is 12 residues. Germline lookup yields CDR1 MNHEY and CDR2 SVGEGT. The CDR3 is CASSHRYNEQFF. DNA for the CDR3: TGTGCCAGCAGCCACAGATACAATGAGCAGTTCTTC.

The J gene is TRBJ2-3, the V gene TRBV9; 11 bases are shared with TRBD2. The CDR3 is 17 amino acids. Unmatched junction bases numbered 7, after V lost 3 bases and J lost 1 base. Germline V gene sequence: CDR1 SGDLS, CDR2 YYNGEE. CDR3 nucleotide sequence: TGTGCCAGCAGCGGAATCACTAGCGGGAGCGGCACAGATACGCAGTATTTT. This codes for CASSGITSGSGTDTQYF.

The rearrangement uses TRBV10-3 and TRBJ2-3; perhaps TRBD1 as D (6 bases). Trimming took 4 bases from V and 3 from J, leaving 23 bases between them. This CDR3 has 18 residues. Germline CDR1 is ENHRY and CDR2 is SYGVKD. The CDR3 here is CAISGRQVYNDPTDTQYF. In nucleotides, the CDR3 is TGTGCCATCAGTGGAAGACAGGTATATAATGATCCAACAGATACGCAGTATTTT.

This sequence joins TRBV18 and TRBJ2-2, with a possible D match to TRBD2 (7 bases). The germline gives CDR1 KGHSH, CDR2 LQKENI. V gave up 3 bases and J gave up 5 bases, with 16 bases separating them. The CDR3 length is 16 residues. The CDR3 DNA follows: TGTGCCAGCTCACCGCGAATCGGGGGGCTAACCGGGGAGCTGTTTTTT. Encoded protein: CASSPRIGGLTGELFF. Variable domain in full (rest from reference TRBV18 and TRBJ2-2): NAGVMQNPRHLVRRRGQEARLRCSPMKGHSHVYWYRQLPEEGLKFMVYLQKENIIDESGMPKERFSAEFPKEGPSILRIQQVVRGDSAAYFCASSPRIGGLTGELFFGEGSRLTVL.

This rearrangement joins TRBV7-2 to TRBJ1-2, with 9 bases identical to TRBD1. Per the germline V gene, CDR1 is SGHTA and CDR2 is FQGNSA. CDR3 length: 16 amino acids. Unmatched junction bases numbered 11, after V lost 5 bases and J lost 4 bases. CDR3 nucleotide sequence: TGTGCCAGCAGCCCGCAACCGGGACAGGGCGTCTATGGCTACACCTTC. Its translation: CASSPQPGQGVYGYTF. Drawing the rest from reference TRBV7-2 and TRBJ1-2, the complete variable domain is GAGVSQSPSNKVTEKGKDVELRCDPISGHTALYWYRQSLGQGLEFLIYFQGNSAPDKSGLPSDRFSAERTGGSVSTLTIQRTQQEDSAVYLCASSPQPGQGVYGYTFGSGTRLTVV.

V and J are TRBV27 and TRBJ2-1; 7 nucleotides match TRBD2. Germline V gives CDR1 MNHEY, CDR2 SMNVEV (reference sequence). This CDR3 is built from 19 residues. V trimming: 2 bases; J trimming: 0 bases; junction bases outside the gene matches: 13. CDR3: CASSLLIFSGANSYNEQFF. In DNA, the CDR3 is TGTGCCAGCAGTTTACTAATTTTCAGCGGGGCTAACTCCTACAATGAGCAGTTCTTC.

This chain uses TRBV18 with TRBJ2-1, with D perhaps TRBD2 (5 bases). V lost 1 base to trimming and J lost 7 bases, with 8 bases between them. This CDR3 spans 13 amino acids. Per the germline V gene, CDR1 is KGHSH and CDR2 is LQKENI. The CDR3 protein is CASSPLLANEQFF. The CDR3 DNA sequence: TGTGCCAGCTCACCACTTCTAGCAAATGAGCAGTTCTTC.

The V call is TRBV7-6, the J call TRBJ2-2; 7 bases fit TRBD2. CDR1 and CDR2 from the germline V gene are SGHVS and FNYEAQ. V trimming: 2 bases; J trimming: 1 base; junction bases outside the gene matches: 4. This CDR3 comprises 16 residues. As DNA, the CDR3 is TGTGCCAGCAGCTTACGAGCGGGATTGAACACCGGGGAGCTGTTTTTT. Translating it yields CASSLRAGLNTGELFF.

The gene calls are TRBV20-1 and TRBJ1-1; maybe TRBD1 (5 bases). This CDR3 spans 13 amino acids. The germline V and J ends were trimmed by 3 bases and 0 bases, with 8 bases remaining between them. Germline V gene data show CDR1 as DFQATT and CDR2 as SNEGSKA (reference sequence). CDR3 protein: CSASQGMNTEAFF. CDR3 in DNA: TGCAGTGCTAGTCAGGGAATGAACACTGAAGCTTTCTTT.

The V call is TRBV7-9, the J call TRBJ1-1, with D uncertain. The ends were cut back, 5 bases at V and 0 bases at J, with 10 bases in the middle. CDR1 is SEHNR and CDR2 is FQNEAQ in the germline V gene (reference sequence). This CDR3 region has 14 residues. CDR3 DNA sequence: TGTGCCAGCAGCGCCAGTCGGGTGAACACTGAAGCTTTCTTT. Its protein product is CASSASRVNTEAFF.

This chain links TRBV11-2 with TRBJ2-3; 10 positions agree with TRBD2. This CDR3 is built from 15 residues. Germline V CDR1 and CDR2: SGHAT, FQNNGV. V lost 5 bases, J lost 0 bases, and 2 bases stayed unmatched. CDR3 residues: CASSVTSGSTDTQYF. As DNA, the CDR3 is TGTGCCAGCAGCGTGACTAGCGGGAGCACAGATACGCAGTATTTT.

The rearrangement links TRBV6-5 to TRBJ2-7, with TRBD2 identical over 7 bases. J was trimmed by 3 bases and V by 8 bases; bases with no gene match: 7. CDR3 length: 13 amino acids. Germline lookup yields CDR1 MNHEY and CDR2 SVGAGI. In DNA form, the CDR3 reads TGTGCCAGCCAGGAGACTAGCTTCTACGAGCAGTACTTC. Residues: CASQETSFYEQYF.

Points on this clone: The junction departs from the called germline gene at one end, perhaps through a read error. The V and J genes are TRBV5-1 and TRBJ2-7, with TRBD2 matching 14 bases. The CDR3 extends over 17 amino acids. Germline lookup yields CDR1 SGHRS and CDR2 YFSETQ. Here the CDR3 DNA reads TGCGCCCGCAGCCGGGGGGGACTAGCGGGAGTTCTATACGAGCAGTACTTC. It is translated as CARSRGGLAGVLYEQYF. Variable domain in full (rest from reference TRBV5-1 and TRBJ2-7): KAGVTQTPRYLIKTRGQQVTLSCSPISGHRSVSWYQQTPGQGLQFLFEYFSETQRNKGNFPGRFSGRQFSNSRSEMNVSTLELGDSALYLCARSRGGLAGVLYEQYFGPGTRLTVT.

The V call is TRBV7-2, the J call TRBJ2-1; D remains ambiguous. CDR1 is SGHTA, CDR2 FQGNSA, per germline. The V and J ends lost 1 base and 5 bases respectively, with 9 bases between them. The CDR3 runs 14 residues. The CDR3 nucleotides are TGTGCCAGCAGCTTAGTTATCTTAAACAATGAGCAGTTCTTC. It encodes CASSLVILNNEQFF.

The table lists this clone with a count of one. V and J are TRBV5-1 and TRBJ2-4, with 7 bases matching TRBD1. This CDR3 is built from 15 residues. Germline CDR1 reads SGHRS; CDR2 reads YFSETQ. V shed 1 base, J shed 7 bases, and the junction held 8 bases outside the gene matches. CDR3 protein: CASSLTGASGNIQYF. The CDR3 nucleotides read TGCGCCAGCAGCTTGACAGGGGCTTCGGGGAACATTCAGTACTTC.

This chain connects TRBV4-1 to TRBJ2-3, with 15 bases that match TRBD2. V gave up 4 bases and J gave up 4 bases; unmatched junction bases: 3. The CDR3 has 16 residues. Germline V CDR1 and CDR2: MGHRA, YSYEKL. The CDR3 protein is CASSPGLAGGADTQYF. The DNA of the CDR3 is TGCGCCAGCAGCCCGGGACTAGCGGGAGGTGCAGATACGCAGTATTTT.

The chain is built from TRBV4-2 and TRBJ1-6; a weak D match, TRBD1 (6 bases). Trimming pared 0 bases from V and 7 bases from J, leaving 13 bases between. This CDR3 region has 16 residues. CDR1 LGHNA and CDR2 YNFKEQ come from the germline V gene. CDR3 loop: CASSQESGRGNSPLHF. Here the CDR3 DNA reads TGTGCCAGCAGCCAAGAGTCGGGCAGGGGCAATTCACCCCTCCACTTT.

The rearrangement joins TRBV12-5 to TRBJ1-6, with D perhaps TRBD1 (6 bases). Trimming pared 1 base from V and 8 bases from J, leaving 12 bases between. The CDR3 spans 15 residues. Germline-derived CDR1 and CDR2 are LGHNT and FRNRAP. CDR3 region: CASGLAVGGDSPLHF. CDR3 coding DNA: TGTGCTAGTGGTTTGGCCGTAGGGGGAGATTCACCCCTCCACTTT.

V is TRBV7-3 and J is TRBJ2-7; 8 positions match TRBD1. V gave up 2 bases and J gave up 0 bases; unmatched junction bases: 3. The CDR3 sequence is 15 residues long. Germline V CDR1 and CDR2: SGHTA, FQGTGA. The CDR3: CASSLGTGGSYEQYF. CDR3 DNA sequence: TGTGCCAGCAGCTTAGGGACAGGAGGCTCCTACGAGCAGTACTTC.

The chain couples TRBV3-1 (or the pseudogene TRBV3-2) to TRBJ2-1; 9 bases are shared with TRBD2. The CDR3 length is 17 residues. CDR1 and CDR2 from the germline V gene are LGHDT and YNNKEL (reference sequence). J gave up 0 bases and V 1 base, and 4 bases lay outside the gene matches. The CDR3 nucleotides read TGTGCCAGCAGCCAAGGGTATAGCGGGGGCTCCTACAATGAGCAGTTCTTC. This encodes CASSQGYSGGSYNEQFF.

This clone was seen only once. V gene TRBV5-1 combines with J gene TRBJ1-1; D is unresolved. The CDR3 runs 15 residues. CDR1 SGHRS and CDR2 YFSETQ come from the germline V gene. V was shortened by 1 base and J by 4 bases, with 14 bases between the two germline ends. CDR3 sequence (DNA): TGCGCCAGCAGCTTGCGGGTGGGTTCAGCCACTGAAGCTTTCTTT. Protein: CASSLRVGSATEAFF.

The rearrangement joins TRBV18 to TRBJ2-3; 14 bases fit TRBD2. There are 16 residues in the CDR3. CDR1 and CDR2 from the germline V gene are KGHSH and LQKENI. After removal of 4 bases from V and 4 bases from J, the junction contained 4 bases not matched to a gene. CDR3: CASSQPGLAGADTQYF. CDR3 DNA: TGTGCCAGCTCACAACCGGGACTAGCGGGAGCAGATACGCAGTATTTT.

This sequence joins TRBV5-4 and TRBJ1-3, with a tentative D call TRBD1 (5 bases). Trimming cost V 7 bases and J 4 bases, with 12 bases left between them. The CDR3 has 13 residues. CDR1 and CDR2 from the germline V gene are SGHNT and YYREEE (reference sequence). The CDR3: CASRAQVGNTIYF. CDR3 DNA sequence: TGTGCCAGCCGGGCACAGGTCGGAAACACCATATATTTT.

The chain combines TRBV7-9 with TRBJ2-7, with D uncertain. Germline CDR1 and CDR2: SEHNR and FQNEAQ (reference sequence). V shed 3 bases and J shed 3 bases, with 6 bases lying between them. CDR3 length: 12 residues. The CDR3 sequence is CASSFSSYEQYF. Written as DNA, the CDR3 is TGTGCCAGCAGCTTCTCGAGCTACGAGCAGTACTTC.

V and J are TRBV11-1 and TRBJ2-7, with D maybe TRBD2 (6 bases). Germline assignment: CDR1 SGHAT and CDR2 FQDESV (reference sequence). CDR3 length: 15 amino acids. Trimming shortened V by 5 bases and J by 3 bases, and 17 bases separated the two germline ends. The CDR3 nucleotides are TGTGCCAGCAGCCGCTCCGATGGGGGGAACTACGAGCAGTACTTC. This translates into CASSRSDGGNYEQYF.

J is TRBJ2-2 and V is TRBV20-1; D is perhaps TRBD1 (5 bases). From germline, CDR1 is DFQATT and CDR2 SNEGSKA (reference sequence). Trimming took off 3 bases at V and 1 base at J, with 9 bases between the two ends. CDR3 size: 14 residues. CDR3 DNA sequence: TGCAGTGCTAGTGCCCAGGGGAACACCGGGGAGCTGTTTTTT. The encoded protein is CSASAQGNTGELFF.

This rearrangement joins TRBV10-3 to TRBJ2-4; TRBD2 might be the D (5 bases). V gave up 3 bases and J gave up 2 bases, with 11 bases separating them. CDR3 size: 15 residues. Germline V gene sequence: CDR1 ENHRY, CDR2 SYGVKD. The CDR3 loop reads CAISDEGLPKNIQYF. As DNA, the CDR3 is TGTGCCATCAGTGATGAGGGATTGCCCAAAAACATTCAGTACTTC.

The DNA of the CDR3 is TGTGCCAGCAGCTTGACTGCAGAAAAAGAGACCCAGTACTTC. Residues: CASSLTAEKETQYF. The chain links TRBV11-2 to TRBJ2-5; D unresolved. CDR3 length: 14 residues. V was clipped by 3 bases and J by 3 bases, with 11 bases between them. CDR1 and CDR2 from the germline V gene are SGHAT and FQNNGV.

CDR3 bases: TGTGCCAGCAGCGGGCCGGCGGTATCGGGCACCGGGGAGCTGTTTTTT. Protein product: CASSGPAVSGTGELFF. The chain employs TRBV9 and TRBJ2-2; D call uncertain. Germline CDR1 and CDR2: SGDLS and YYNGEE. Trimming took off 3 bases at V and 4 bases at J, with 16 bases between the two ends. The CDR3 is 16 amino acids.

This clone was counted a single time. The V and J genes are TRBV7-7 and TRBJ2-3, with 7 positions matching TRBD2. Unmatched junction bases numbered 7, after V lost 2 bases and J lost 5 bases. This CDR3 contains 15 residues. Germline values: CDR1 SSHAT, CDR2 FNYEAQ (reference sequence). CDR3 nucleotides: TGTGCCAGCAGCTTACGGGCGGGAGTTTTAGATACGCAGTATTTT. Protein sequence: CASSLRAGVLDTQYF.

The J gene is TRBJ2-7, the V gene TRBV5-6; 8 bases are a match to TRBD1. The V segment lost 5 bases and the J segment 1 base; nucleotides outside the gene matches: 5. Germline CDR1 reads SGHDT; CDR2 reads YYEEEE. The CDR3 covers 14 residues. The CDR3 here is CASRGQGRSYEQYF. The CDR3 DNA follows: TGTGCCAGCAGAGGACAGGGACGTTCCTACGAGCAGTACTTC.